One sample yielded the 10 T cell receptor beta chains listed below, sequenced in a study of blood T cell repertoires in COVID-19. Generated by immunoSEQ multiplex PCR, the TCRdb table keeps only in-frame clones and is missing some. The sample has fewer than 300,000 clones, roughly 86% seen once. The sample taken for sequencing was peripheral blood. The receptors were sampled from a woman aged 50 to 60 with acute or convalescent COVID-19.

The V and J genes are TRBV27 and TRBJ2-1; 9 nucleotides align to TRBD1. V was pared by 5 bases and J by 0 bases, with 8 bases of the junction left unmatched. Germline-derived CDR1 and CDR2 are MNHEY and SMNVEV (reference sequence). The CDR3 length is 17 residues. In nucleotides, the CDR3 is TGTGCCAGCAGTCTAGGACAGGGGTGGAGCTCCTACAATGAGCAGTTCTTC. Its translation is CASSLGQGWSSYNEQFF.

DNA for the CDR3: TGTGCCAGCAGTTTGGGGACTAGCGGGATCTACGAGCAGTACTTC. As protein: CASSLGTSGIYEQYF. V gene TRBV27 combines with J gene TRBJ2-7, with TRBD2 matching over 13 bases. The CDR3 has 15 residues. The germline V gene has CDR1 MNHEY and CDR2 SMNVEV (reference sequence). Unmatched junction bases numbered 2, after V lost 3 bases and J lost 3 bases.

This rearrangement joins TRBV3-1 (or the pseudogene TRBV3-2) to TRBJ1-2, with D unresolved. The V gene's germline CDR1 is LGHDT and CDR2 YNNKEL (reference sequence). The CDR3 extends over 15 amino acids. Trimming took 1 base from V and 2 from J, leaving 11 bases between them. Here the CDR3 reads CASSQVDSFNYGYTF. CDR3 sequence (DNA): TGTGCCAGCAGCCAAGTGGACTCTTTCAACTATGGCTACACCTTC.

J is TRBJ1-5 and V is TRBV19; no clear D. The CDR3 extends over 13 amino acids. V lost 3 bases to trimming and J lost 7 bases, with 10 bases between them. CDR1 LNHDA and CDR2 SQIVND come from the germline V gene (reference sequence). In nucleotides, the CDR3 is TGTGCCAGTAGTATCGGGGTCGGCCAGCCCCAGCATTTT. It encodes CASSIGVGQPQHF.

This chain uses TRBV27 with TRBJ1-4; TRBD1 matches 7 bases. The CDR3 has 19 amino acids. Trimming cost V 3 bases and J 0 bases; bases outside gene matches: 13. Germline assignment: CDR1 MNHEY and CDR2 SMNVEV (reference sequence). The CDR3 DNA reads TGTGCCAGCAGTTTTTTTGGGGGACAGCCCCATGCAACTAATGAAAAACTGTTTTTT. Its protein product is CASSFFGGQPHATNEKLFF.

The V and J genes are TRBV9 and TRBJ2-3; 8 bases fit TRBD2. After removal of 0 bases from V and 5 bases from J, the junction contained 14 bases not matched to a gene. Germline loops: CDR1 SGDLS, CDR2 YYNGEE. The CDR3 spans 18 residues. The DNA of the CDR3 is TGTGCCAGCAGCGTAGCTCCCCCACTACTAGCGGAGCAAGATACGCAGTATTTT. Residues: CASSVAPPLLAEQDTQYF. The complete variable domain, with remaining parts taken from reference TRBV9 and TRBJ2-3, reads DSGVTQTPKHLITATGQRVTLRCSPRSGDLSVYWYQQSLDQGLQFLIQYYNGEERAKGNILERFSAQQFPDLHSELNLSSLELGDSALYFCASSVAPPLLAEQDTQYFGPGTRLTVL.

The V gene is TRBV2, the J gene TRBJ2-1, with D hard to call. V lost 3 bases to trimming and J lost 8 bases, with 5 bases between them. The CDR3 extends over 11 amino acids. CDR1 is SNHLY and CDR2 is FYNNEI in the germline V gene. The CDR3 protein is CASSEFDEQFF. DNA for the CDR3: TGTGCCAGCAGTGAGTTCGATGAGCAGTTCTTC.

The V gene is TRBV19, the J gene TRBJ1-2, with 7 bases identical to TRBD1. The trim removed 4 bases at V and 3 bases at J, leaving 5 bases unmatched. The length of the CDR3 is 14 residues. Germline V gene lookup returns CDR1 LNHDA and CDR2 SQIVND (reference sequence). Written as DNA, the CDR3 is TGTGCCAGTAGTACGACAGGGCGGGACTATGGCTACACCTTC. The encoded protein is CASSTTGRDYGYTF. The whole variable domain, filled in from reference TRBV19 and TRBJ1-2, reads DGGITQSPKYLFRKEGQNVTLSCEQNLNHDAMYWYRQDPGQGLRLIYYSQIVNDFQKGDIAEGYSVSREKKESFPLTVTSAQKNPTAFYLCASSTTGRDYGYTFGSGTRLTVV.

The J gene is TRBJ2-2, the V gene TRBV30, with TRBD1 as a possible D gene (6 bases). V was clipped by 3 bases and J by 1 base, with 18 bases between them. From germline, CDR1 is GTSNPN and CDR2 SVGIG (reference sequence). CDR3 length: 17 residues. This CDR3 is CAWRGTGQGQNTGELFF. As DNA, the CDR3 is TGTGCCTGGAGAGGAACGGGGCAGGGACAGAACACCGGGGAGCTGTTTTTT.

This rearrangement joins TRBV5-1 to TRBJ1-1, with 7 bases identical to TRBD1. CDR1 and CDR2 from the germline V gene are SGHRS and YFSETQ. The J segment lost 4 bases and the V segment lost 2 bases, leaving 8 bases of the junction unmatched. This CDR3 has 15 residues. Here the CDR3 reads CASSFEGGAITEAFF. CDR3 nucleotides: TGCGCCAGCAGCTTTGAAGGGGGCGCAATCACTGAAGCTTTCTTT.